This TCR beta chain originates from a study of OX40 agonist ivuxolimab in advanced cancers. Turning to the overall study: Ivuxolimab, which targeted the costimulatory receptor OX40 (CD134), was an agonistic, fully human IgG2 monoclonal antibody. Of the approximately 53 patients in dose escalation, about 20 had hepatocellular carcinoma, some 15 had melanoma, 9 had renal cell carcinoma and 9 had head and neck cancer. The paper describes the monotherapy dose-escalation part (N ≈ 52 patients) of the phase I trial of ivuxolimab. Partial responses occurred in three dose-escalation patients: two with cutaneous melanoma and one with hepatocellular carcinoma. Patients were allowed to have had prior anti-PD-1, anti-PD-L1 or anti-CTLA-4 therapy, and roughly 40% of the dose-escalation patients had previously received checkpoint inhibitors. A male proportion of 82.7% and a mean age of 60 years, ranging from roughly 23 to 90, were recorded for the dose-escalation cohort. Intravenous ivuxolimab was administered to patients every 2 weeks at six dose levels: 0.01, 0.1, 0.3, 1.5, 3 and 10 mg/kg. The point of sequencing TCRbeta in the periphery was to test whether ivuxolimab changed TCR sequence diversity and drove clonal T-cell expansion. On the study overall, not on this receptor specifically: In partial responders in the 0.1-3.0 mg/kg groups, normalized peripheral clonal expansion was found to be among the lowest, especially among CD8+ T cells. The antigen specificity of the peripheral T cells that underwent clonal expansion was not determined. After ivuxolimab, expanded clones were on average more numerous among CD8+ T cells than among CD4+ T cells. At doses of 0.1 to 3.0 mg/kg, clonal expansion of both CD4+ and CD8+ blood T cells was observed from baseline to week 6. Low levels of normalized T-cell clonal expansion were also seen in some patients who did not respond.

Patients with a history of autoimmune disease or receiving systemic immunosuppression were excluded from the trial. In every dose cohort, peripheral blood was drawn for TCR sequencing at baseline, cycle 4 day 1, and cycle 7 day 1. Samples were obtained from an open-label, multicenter, first-in-human phase I dose-escalation trial of ivuxolimab. Adults with locally advanced or metastatic melanoma, renal cell carcinoma, hepatocellular carcinoma or head and neck squamous cell carcinoma were enrolled in the trial. Before TCR sequencing, CD4+ and CD8+ T cells were separately sorted from peripheral blood. The CDR3 goes from the cysteine to the phenylalanine over 15 residues. The CDR3 DNA has 45 bases and is translated from base 1. The V end gives up 4 bases and the J end 5 bases, leaving 7 bases in the junction not matched to a gene. The germline V gene gives CDR1 as SGHRS and CDR2 as YFSETQ. Comment on this clone: Its antigen remains undetermined. Base qualities are not recorded, but no much larger clone differs from it by a single base.

To sequence the TCRbeta CDR3 region, genomic DNA was isolated from the sorted cells. The immunoSEQ Assay was used for sequencing of TCRbeta CDR3 regions. TCRdb stores this immuneACCESS table with in-frame sequences only. Part of the clones is absent; in the studies checked, under half of the shortfall reflects unresolved V genes, and no reason is known for the rest. For this sample the table gives around 86,000 clones, of which roughly 91% were detected only once. Approximately 15% of the sample is held by the ten biggest clonotypes. The sequence is built from TRBV5-1 and TRBJ1-3; 9 bases in the junction line up with TRBD1. The receptor was isolated from an adult with an advanced solid tumor such as melanoma, head and neck, liver or kidney cancer. Sample: CD4+ or CD8+ T cells sorted from blood, taken in a trial of the OX40 agonist ivuxolimab. The CDR3 amino acid sequence is: CASSPEGTGRNTIYF. In nucleotides, the sequence is TGCGCCAGCAGCCCGGAAGGGACAGGGAGAAACACCATATATTTT.